The next 25 T cell receptor beta chains were all read from a single sample in a study of blood T cell repertoires in COVID-19. Assay used: immunoSEQ multiplex PCR; TCRdb lists only in-frame clones, some missing. There are approximately 350,000 clones in the sample; 89% occur only once, and 0.95% to 1.5% lies in the top ten. Sequences were obtained from peripheral blood. Receptor source: a man in his forties or fifties with acute or convalescent COVID-19.

The V gene is TRBV19, the J gene TRBJ2-5; maybe TRBD1 (6 bases). With 4 bases removed from V and 5 bases from J, the gap between germline ends came to 11 bases. This CDR3 contains 13 residues. Germline V gene data show CDR1 as LNHDA and CDR2 as SQIVND (reference sequence). CDR3: CASSTQGRETQYF. CDR3 DNA sequence: TGTGCCAGTAGTACACAGGGTAGGGAGACCCAGTACTTC. The whole variable domain, filled in from reference TRBV19 and TRBJ2-5, reads DGGITQSPKYLFRKEGQNVTLSCEQNLNHDAMYWYRQDPGQGLRLIYYSQIVNDFQKGDIAEGYSVSREKKESFPLTVTSAQKNPTAFYLCASSTQGRETQYFGPGTRLLVL.

This rearrangement joins TRBV4-1 to TRBJ2-7, with 7 positions matching TRBD2. Germline lookup yields CDR1 MGHRA and CDR2 YSYEKL. J gave up 0 bases and V 0 bases, and 11 bases lay outside the gene matches. The CDR3 is 18 amino acids. CDR3 in amino acids: CASSQDVRLGGISYEQYF. CDR3 in DNA: TGCGCCAGCAGCCAAGACGTACGCCTCGGGGGGATCTCCTACGAGCAGTACTTC.

This rearrangement joins TRBV5-1 to TRBJ1-6; the match to TRBD1 covers 8 bases. Germline values: CDR1 SGHRS, CDR2 YFSETQ. The CDR3 spans 16 residues. Unmatched junction bases numbered 4, after V lost 2 bases and J lost 3 bases. CDR3 in DNA: TGCGCCAGCAGCTTACAGGGGGTCGGCTATAATTCACCCCTCCACTTT. It codes for CASSLQGVGYNSPLHF. The full variable domain, in which reference TRBV5-1 and TRBJ1-6 provide the parts outside the CDR3, is KAGVTQTPRYLIKTRGQQVTLSCSPISGHRSVSWYQQTPGQGLQFLFEYFSETQRNKGNFPGRFSGRQFSNSRSEMNVSTLELGDSALYLCASSLQGVGYNSPLHFGNGTRLTVT.

V is TRBV3-1 (or the pseudogene TRBV3-2) and J is TRBJ1-1; a weak D match, TRBD1 (5 bases). The CDR3 consists of 15 residues. Germline-derived CDR1 and CDR2 are LGHDT and YNNKEL (reference sequence). V was shortened by 2 bases and J by 4 bases, with 14 bases between the two germline ends. CDR3 residues: CASSQSGGRITEAFF. In DNA, the CDR3 is TGTGCCAGCAGCCAAAGTGGGGGGAGGATCACTGAAGCTTTCTTT.

The gene calls are TRBV5-6 and TRBJ1-5, with D tentatively TRBD1 (5 bases). Trimming removed 0 bases from V and 5 bases from J, with 15 bases in between. Germline lookup yields CDR1 SGHDT and CDR2 YYEEEE. This CDR3 has 16 residues. In nucleotides, the CDR3 is TGTGCCAGCAGCTTGGCGGGGGGTCTAAGGCATCAGCCCCAGCATTTT. As protein: CASSLAGGLRHQPQHF.

The sample holds one count of this clone. The chain uses TRBV4-2 and TRBJ1-2; D possibly corresponds to TRBD1 (5 bases). This CDR3 is built from 13 residues. Germline CDR1 reads LGHNA; CDR2 reads YNFKEQ. V lost 3 bases and J 3 bases, leaving 8 bases between the germline ends. The CDR3 DNA is TGTGCCAGCAGCCACGGGGGAGACTATGGCTACACCTTC. Translation gives CASSHGGDYGYTF.

This chain joins TRBV5-4 and TRBJ1-1; tentatively, D is TRBD1 (6 bases). Germline V gene sequence: CDR1 SGHNT, CDR2 YYREEE (reference sequence). There are 14 residues in the CDR3. Trimming took off 2 bases at V and 1 base at J, with 9 bases between the two ends. CDR3 DNA sequence: TGTGCCAGCAGCTTTATGGGGGCGAACACTGAAGCTTTCTTT. As protein: CASSFMGANTEAFF.

The chain carries TRBV7-6 and TRBJ2-1; D gene unclear. CDR3 size: 15 residues. CDR1 is SGHVS and CDR2 is FNYEAQ in the germline V gene. V lost 1 base, J lost 7 bases, and 14 bases lay in between. The CDR3 region is CASSLVGRLINEQFF. Here the CDR3 DNA reads TGTGCCAGCAGCTTAGTGGGCCGGCTGATAAATGAGCAGTTCTTC.

The chain is built from TRBV9 and TRBJ2-3; 14 bases agree with TRBD2. Germline loops: CDR1 SGDLS, CDR2 YYNGEE. The CDR3 contains 22 residues. Trimming cost V 0 bases and J 5 bases; bases outside gene matches: 20. The DNA for the CDR3 is TGTGCCAGCAGCGTAGATGCAGGAAAGGGACTAGCGGGAGTAGGGCTTGGAGATACGCAGTATTTT. Amino acid sequence: CASSVDAGKGLAGVGLGDTQYF. The full variable domain, rest sourced from reference TRBV9 and TRBJ2-3, is DSGVTQTPKHLITATGQRVTLRCSPRSGDLSVYWYQQSLDQGLQFLIQYYNGEERAKGNILERFSAQQFPDLHSELNLSSLELGDSALYFCASSVDAGKGLAGVGLGDTQYFGPGTRLTVL.

This chain links TRBV7-3 with TRBJ2-1; a possible D gene is TRBD1 (5 bases). V lost 5 bases to trimming and J lost 5 bases, with 7 bases between them. Looked up from germline, CDR1 is SGHTA and CDR2 is FQGTGA. The CDR3 is 12 amino acids. Here the CDR3 reads CASSQGNNEQFF. For the CDR3, the DNA is TGTGCCAGCAGCCAGGGCAACAATGAGCAGTTCTTC.

The CDR3 DNA reads as TGTGCCAGTAGTATCCCAGGGTCGGGTCAGCCCCAGCATTTT. This encodes CASSIPGSGQPQHF. The genes are TRBV19 and TRBJ1-5, with a possible D match to TRBD1 (5 bases). Germline loops: CDR1 LNHDA, CDR2 SQIVND (reference sequence). Deletions cut 3 bases from V and 6 bases from J, with 12 bases between. The CDR3 spans 14 residues.

The chain links TRBV6-5 to TRBJ2-3; 11 bases agree with TRBD2. The trim removed 4 bases at V and 5 bases at J, leaving 8 bases unmatched. Germline V gene data show CDR1 as MNHEY and CDR2 as SVGAGI. The CDR3 is 16 residues long. CDR3 amino acids: CASSSTLAGGIDTQYF. CDR3 DNA: TGTGCCAGCAGTTCAACCCTAGCGGGAGGTATAGATACGCAGTATTTT.

This chain uses TRBV7-3 with TRBJ2-3, with D possibly being TRBD1 (7 bases). The germline CDR1 and CDR2 sequences are SGHTA and FQGTGA. Trimming cost V 9 bases and J 3 bases, with 13 bases left between them. This CDR3 spans 13 amino acids. CDR3 residues: CASSQGGTDTQYF. The CDR3 DNA sequence: TGTGCCAGTTCCCAGGGGGGAACAGATACGCAGTATTTT.

The chain recombines TRBV7-9 with TRBJ2-3; weak D call: TRBD1 (5 bases). Trimming removed 5 bases at V and 5 bases at J, with 20 bases between. Germline CDR1 SEHNR, CDR2 FQNEAQ (reference sequence). This CDR3 contains 16 residues. This chain's CDR3 is CASSRKWGGMGDTQYF. Written as DNA, the CDR3 is TGTGCCAGCAGCCGGAAGTGGGGCGGCATGGGAGATACGCAGTATTTT. Using reference TRBV7-9 and TRBJ2-3 for the parts outside the CDR3, the full variable domain is DTGVSQNPRHKITKRGQNVTFRCDPISEHNRLYWYRQTLGQGPEFLTYFQNEAQLEKSRLLSDRFSAERPKGSFSTLEIQRTEQGDSAMYLCASSRKWGGMGDTQYFGPGTRLTVL.

Only one count was recorded for this clone. This sequence joins TRBV4-2 and TRBJ2-3, with 9 bases fitting TRBD1. V shed 3 bases, J shed 4 bases, and the junction held 8 bases outside the gene matches. Per germline, CDR1 LGHNA and CDR2 YNFKEQ. This CDR3 is 16 amino acids long. This CDR3 reads CASSQGDRGVADTQYF. The CDR3 DNA reads TGTGCCAGCAGCCAGGGTGACAGGGGGGTCGCAGATACGCAGTATTTT.

This chain joins TRBV28 and TRBJ2-1; D possibly corresponds to TRBD1 (6 bases). From germline, CDR1 is MDHEN and CDR2 SYDVKM. CDR3 length: 15 residues. Trimming left V 3 bases short and J 1 base short, with 10 bases between. The DNA for the CDR3 is TGTGCCAGCAGTTTTGTAGGACAGTCCTACAATGAGCAGTTCTTC. It specifies CASSFVGQSYNEQFF.

The chain couples TRBV5-4 to TRBJ1-3, with TRBD1 as a possible D gene (5 bases). Trimming removed 0 bases at V and 2 bases at J, with 12 bases between. This CDR3 has 16 amino acids. CDR1 is SGHNT and CDR2 is YYREEE in the germline V gene (reference sequence). DNA for the CDR3: TGTGCCAGCAGCTTGGGTGCAGGGATGGCTGGAAACACCATATATTTT. Protein: CASSLGAGMAGNTIYF.

V gene TRBV2 combines with J gene TRBJ1-1; 7 bases are shared with TRBD1. Trimming took 5 bases from V and 0 from J; bases not matched to a gene: 3. Germline CDR1 SNHLY, CDR2 FYNNEI. The CDR3 has 14 residues. The CDR3 loop is CASSPTGMNTEAFF. In DNA, the CDR3 is TGTGCCAGCAGTCCGACAGGGATGAACACTGAAGCTTTCTTT.

CDR3 protein: CASSWDRRDFNEQFF. Here the CDR3 DNA reads TGTGCCAGTAGTTGGGACAGGAGGGACTTCAATGAGCAGTTCTTC. The chain is built from TRBV19 and TRBJ2-1, with 8 bases identical to TRBD1. The CDR3 consists of 15 residues. Germline lookup yields CDR1 LNHDA and CDR2 SQIVND (reference sequence). The junction had 9 bases not matched to a gene; V was cut back by 5 bases and J by 6 bases.

The CDR3 region has the DNA TGTGCCAGCAGCTTAGGGGCTGCTTCTAATGAGCAGTTCTTC. It translates to CASSLGAASNEQFF. The chain links TRBV11-2 to TRBJ2-1; D not resolved. V was shortened by 1 base and J by 7 bases, with 11 bases between the two germline ends. From germline, CDR1 is SGHAT and CDR2 FQNNGV. This CDR3 contains 14 residues.

The rearrangement uses TRBV4-2 and TRBJ2-1; TRBD2 agrees at 7 bases. The CDR3 extends over 15 amino acids. In germline, CDR1 is LGHNA, CDR2 YNFKEQ. V gave up 0 bases and J gave up 5 bases; unmatched junction bases: 4. The CDR3 DNA follows: TGTGCCAGCAGCCAAGAACGTCTAGCGGACAATGAGCAGTTCTTC. Encoded protein: CASSQERLADNEQFF.

The CDR3 region has the DNA TGTGCCACCAGTGAGTCCACAGACCCATACGAGCAGTACTTC. Translated: CATSESTDPYEQYF. The chain recombines TRBV24-1 with TRBJ2-7; no clear D. Trimming took 4 bases from V and 4 from J, leaving 13 bases between them. CDR1 and CDR2 (germline): KGHDR, SFDVKD. The CDR3 consists of 14 residues.

The chain recombines TRBV4-1 with TRBJ2-7; tentative D call: TRBD1 (6 bases). The V end lost 4 bases, the J end lost 3 bases, and 19 bases lay between the germline ends. The CDR3 sequence is 16 residues long. CDR1 is MGHRA and CDR2 is YSYEKL in the germline V gene. As DNA, the CDR3 is TGCGCCAGCAGCCCAGCGGCCAGCAGGGGTCTCTACGAGCAGTACTTC. Its protein product is CASSPAASRGLYEQYF.

The V call is TRBV23-1, the J call TRBJ2-7; TRBD1 might be the D (5 bases). TRBV23-1 is an ORF; its function is uncertain. V lost 8 bases, J lost 3 bases, and 17 bases lay in between. CDR3 size: 14 residues. The CDR3 region is CASPTGHIFYEQYF. CDR3 bases: TGCGCCAGCCCTACCGGACATATCTTCTACGAGCAGTACTTC.

J is TRBJ2-2 and V is TRBV27; D perhaps matches TRBD1 (6 bases). Trimming pared 3 bases from V and 3 bases from J, leaving 17 bases between. The CDR3 is 17 residues long. Per germline, CDR1 MNHEY and CDR2 SMNVEV (reference sequence). CDR3 bases: TGTGCCAGCAGTTTTAGAGGGGGTAGCGACTACACCGGGGAGCTGTTTTTT. Protein product: CASSFRGGSDYTGELFF.